This record concerns one TCR beta chain sequence. TCRdb's copy holds only in-frame clones and misses some; the assay was immunoSEQ multiplex PCR. The sample lists about 260,000 clones; around nine tenths were seen once. The sample comes from a study of blood T cell repertoires in COVID-19. The CDR3 spans 14 residues. The germline CDR1 and CDR2 sequences are SGHRS and YFSETQ. V was clipped by 3 bases and J by 2 bases, with 11 bases between them. Sequencing was carried out using peripheral blood. The source of this sequence is a woman aged 25 to 39 with COVID-19, enrolled during active disease. The V call is TRBV5-1, the J call TRBJ1-2; D not resolved. This chain's CDR3 is CASSSATENYGYTF. CDR3 coding DNA: TGCGCCAGCAGCTCCGCCACTGAGAACTATGGCTACACCTTC.